Detailed here is one TCR beta chain. What it binds is unknown. The donors were part of the approximately 130-subject validation cohort, which stood apart from the roughly 700-subject first cohort. The source of the sample is a study of cytomegalovirus exposure and HLA in healthy donors. Points from the study as a whole: Overall, roughly 170 TCR beta chains were annotated as cytomegalovirus-associated. Most TCR sequences were seen very rarely across donors, but some public TCRs occurred in many. A classifier reportedly called cytomegalovirus status with high sensitivity and specificity.

Sequencing was performed with immunoSEQ multiplex PCR; in TCRdb, only in-frame clones are kept and a portion is missing. The sample lists some 150,000 clones, 75% to 90% seen once, with about a fifth in the top ten. Specimen: PBMCs. The clonotype was recovered from a man between 18 and 35 years old in good health and CMV-seropositive.

CDR3 protein: CASSYTGGNQPQHF. In DNA, the CDR3 is TGTGCCAGTAGTTATACAGGGGGCAATCAGCCCCAGCATTTT. The rearrangement links TRBV19 to TRBJ1-5; 7 nucleotides match TRBD1. The CDR3 length is 14 residues. Per germline, CDR1 LNHDA and CDR2 SQIVND (reference sequence). Trimming removed 5 bases from V and 2 bases from J; junction bases left unmatched: 3.